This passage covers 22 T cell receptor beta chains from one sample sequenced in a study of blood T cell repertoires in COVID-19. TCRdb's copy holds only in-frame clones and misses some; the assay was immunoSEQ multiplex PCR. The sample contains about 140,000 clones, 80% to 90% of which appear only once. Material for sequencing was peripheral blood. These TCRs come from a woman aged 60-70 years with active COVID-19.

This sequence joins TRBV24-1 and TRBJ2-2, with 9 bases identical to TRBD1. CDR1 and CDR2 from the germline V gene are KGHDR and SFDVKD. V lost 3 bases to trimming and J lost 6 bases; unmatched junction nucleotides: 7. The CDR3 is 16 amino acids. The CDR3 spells CATSDVGTGKAGELFF. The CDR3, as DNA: TGTGCCACCAGTGATGTTGGGACAGGGAAAGCCGGGGAGCTGTTTTTT.

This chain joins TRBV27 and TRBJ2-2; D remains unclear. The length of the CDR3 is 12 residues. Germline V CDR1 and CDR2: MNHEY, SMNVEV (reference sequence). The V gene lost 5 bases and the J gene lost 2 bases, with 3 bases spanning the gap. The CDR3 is CASSLNTGELFF. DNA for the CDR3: TGTGCCAGCAGTCTAAACACCGGGGAGCTGTTTTTT.

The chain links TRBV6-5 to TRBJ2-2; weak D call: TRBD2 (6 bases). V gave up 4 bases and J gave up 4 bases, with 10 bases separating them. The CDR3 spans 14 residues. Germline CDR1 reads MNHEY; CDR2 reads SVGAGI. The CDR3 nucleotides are TGTGCCAGCAGTTCGGGACTCCTCACCGGGGAGCTGTTTTTT. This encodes CASSSGLLTGELFF.

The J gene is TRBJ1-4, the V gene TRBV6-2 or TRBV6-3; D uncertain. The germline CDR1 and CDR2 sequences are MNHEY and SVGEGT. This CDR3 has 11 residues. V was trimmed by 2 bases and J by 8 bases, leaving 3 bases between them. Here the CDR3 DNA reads TGTGCCAGCAGTTACGGCGAAAAACTGTTTTTT. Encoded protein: CASSYGEKLFF.

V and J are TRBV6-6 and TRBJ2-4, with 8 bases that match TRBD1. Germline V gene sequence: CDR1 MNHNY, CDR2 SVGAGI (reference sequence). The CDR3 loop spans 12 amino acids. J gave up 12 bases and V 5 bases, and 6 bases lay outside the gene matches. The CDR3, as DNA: TGTGCCAGCAGTACCTACAGGGGGAATCAGTACTTC. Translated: CASSTYRGNQYF.

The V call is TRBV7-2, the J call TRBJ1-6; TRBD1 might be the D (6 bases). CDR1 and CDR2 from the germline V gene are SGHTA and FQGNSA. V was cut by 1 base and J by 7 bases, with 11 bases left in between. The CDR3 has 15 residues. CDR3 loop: CASSLGQGMNSPLHF. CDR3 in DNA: TGTGCCAGCAGCTTAGGCCAGGGGATGAATTCACCCCTCCACTTT.

The CDR3 bases are TGTGCCAGCAGGACCGGGACTAGCGGGAGTCCCTACGAGCAGTACTTC. Its protein product is CASRTGTSGSPYEQYF. The gene calls are TRBV28 and TRBJ2-7; 14 bases are a match to TRBD2. V was clipped by 6 bases and J by 2 bases; unmatched bases: 6. This CDR3 comprises 16 residues. Looked up from germline, CDR1 is MDHEN and CDR2 is SYDVKM.

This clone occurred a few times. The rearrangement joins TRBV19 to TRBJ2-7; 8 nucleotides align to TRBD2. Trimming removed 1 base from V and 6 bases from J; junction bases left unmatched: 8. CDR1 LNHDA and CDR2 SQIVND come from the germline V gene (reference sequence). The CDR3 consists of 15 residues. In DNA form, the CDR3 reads TGTGCCAGTAGTATAGGCCTAGCGGGCGAACGCGAGCAGTACTTC. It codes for CASSIGLAGEREQYF.

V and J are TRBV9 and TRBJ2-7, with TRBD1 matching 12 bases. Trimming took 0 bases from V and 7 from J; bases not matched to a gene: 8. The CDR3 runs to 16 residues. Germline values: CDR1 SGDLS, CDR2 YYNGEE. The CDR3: CASSVGGDRGLQEQYF. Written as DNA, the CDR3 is TGTGCCAGCAGCGTAGGAGGGGACAGGGGGCTACAGGAGCAGTACTTC. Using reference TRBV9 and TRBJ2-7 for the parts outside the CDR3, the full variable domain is DSGVTQTPKHLITATGQRVTLRCSPRSGDLSVYWYQQSLDQGLQFLIQYYNGEERAKGNILERFSAQQFPDLHSELNLSSLELGDSALYFCASSVGGDRGLQEQYFGPGTRLTVT.

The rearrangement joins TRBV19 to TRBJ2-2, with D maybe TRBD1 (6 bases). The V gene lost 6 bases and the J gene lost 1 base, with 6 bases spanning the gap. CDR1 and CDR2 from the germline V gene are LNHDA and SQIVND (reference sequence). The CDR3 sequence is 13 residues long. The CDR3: CASRGQNTGELFF. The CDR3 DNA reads TGTGCCAGTAGGGGACAGAACACCGGGGAGCTGTTTTTT.

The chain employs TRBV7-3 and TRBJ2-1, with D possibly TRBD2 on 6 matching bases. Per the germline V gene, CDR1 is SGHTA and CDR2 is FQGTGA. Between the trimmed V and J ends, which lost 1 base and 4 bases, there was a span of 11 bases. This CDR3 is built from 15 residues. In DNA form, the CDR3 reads TGTGCCAGCAGCTTAATCCGGCGGGAATACAATGAGCAGTTCTTC. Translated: CASSLIRREYNEQFF.

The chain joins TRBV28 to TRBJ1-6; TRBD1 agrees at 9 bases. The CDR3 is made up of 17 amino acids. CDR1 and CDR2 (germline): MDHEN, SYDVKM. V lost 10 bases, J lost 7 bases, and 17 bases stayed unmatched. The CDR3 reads CATILTGGTSVNSPLHF. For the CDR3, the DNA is TGTGCCACTATACTCACAGGGGGCACATCAGTAAATTCACCCCTCCACTTT.

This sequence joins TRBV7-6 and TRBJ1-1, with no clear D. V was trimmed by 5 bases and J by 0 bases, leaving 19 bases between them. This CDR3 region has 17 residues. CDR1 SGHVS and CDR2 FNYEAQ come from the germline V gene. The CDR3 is CASSTGLTTTMNTEAFF. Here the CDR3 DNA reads TGTGCCAGCAGCACCGGATTAACTACAACCATGAACACTGAAGCTTTCTTT.

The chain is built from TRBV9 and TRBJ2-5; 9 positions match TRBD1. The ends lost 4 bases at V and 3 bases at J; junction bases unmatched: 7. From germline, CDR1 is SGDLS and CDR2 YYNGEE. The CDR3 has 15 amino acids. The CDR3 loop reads CASSPHWTGEETQYF. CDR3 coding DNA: TGTGCCAGCAGCCCCCACTGGACAGGGGAAGAGACCCAGTACTTC.

This CDR3 is CASSLPKTGRADTQYF. CDR3 DNA sequence: TGTGCCAGCAGTCTCCCTAAGACAGGGCGAGCAGATACGCAGTATTTT. This chain connects TRBV28 to TRBJ2-3; 7 bases are a match to TRBD1. This CDR3 has 16 residues. CDR1 and CDR2 (germline): MDHEN, SYDVKM. V trimming: 5 bases; J trimming: 4 bases; junction bases outside the gene matches: 12.

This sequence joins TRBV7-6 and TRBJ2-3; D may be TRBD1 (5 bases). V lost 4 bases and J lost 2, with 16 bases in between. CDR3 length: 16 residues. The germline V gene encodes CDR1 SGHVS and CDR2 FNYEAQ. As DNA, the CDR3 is TGTGCCAGCAGCTCCCACGGGCCAGGGTACACAGATACGCAGTATTTT. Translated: CASSSHGPGYTDTQYF.

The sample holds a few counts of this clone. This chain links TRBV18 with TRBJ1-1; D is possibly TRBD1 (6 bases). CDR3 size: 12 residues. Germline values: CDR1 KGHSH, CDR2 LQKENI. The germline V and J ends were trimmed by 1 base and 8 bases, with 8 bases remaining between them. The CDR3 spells CASSPHRDEAFF. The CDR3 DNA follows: TGTGCCAGCTCACCACACAGGGACGAAGCTTTCTTT.

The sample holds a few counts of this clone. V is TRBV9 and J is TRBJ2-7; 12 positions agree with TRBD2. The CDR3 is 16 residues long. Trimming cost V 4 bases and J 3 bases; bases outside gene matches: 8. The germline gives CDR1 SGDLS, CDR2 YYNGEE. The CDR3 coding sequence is TGTGCCAGCAGCCCCAGGACTAGCGGGACCGTCTACGAGCAGTACTTC. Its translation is CASSPRTSGTVYEQYF.

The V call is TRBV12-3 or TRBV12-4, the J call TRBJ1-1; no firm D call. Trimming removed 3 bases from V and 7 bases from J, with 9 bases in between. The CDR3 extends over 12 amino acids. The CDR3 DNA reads TGTGCCAGCAGTTTTAGTTCTAGTGAAGCTTTCTTT. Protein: CASSFSSSEAFF.

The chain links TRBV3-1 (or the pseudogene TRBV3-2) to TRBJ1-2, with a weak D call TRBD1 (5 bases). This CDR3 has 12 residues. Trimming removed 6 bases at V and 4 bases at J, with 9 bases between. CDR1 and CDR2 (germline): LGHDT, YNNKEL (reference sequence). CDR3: CASRGQGYGYTF. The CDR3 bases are TGTGCCAGCAGGGGGCAGGGCTATGGCTACACCTTC.

CDR3 sequence (DNA): TGTGCCAGCAGCTTGCAGGGGGCTCAGAACACTGAAGCTTTCTTT. Translated: CASSLQGAQNTEAFF. The rearrangement uses TRBV7-9 and TRBJ1-1; 8 positions match TRBD1. Germline CDR1 is SEHNR and CDR2 is FQNEAQ (reference sequence). This CDR3 comprises 15 residues. V gave up 3 bases and J gave up 1 base; unmatched junction bases: 4.

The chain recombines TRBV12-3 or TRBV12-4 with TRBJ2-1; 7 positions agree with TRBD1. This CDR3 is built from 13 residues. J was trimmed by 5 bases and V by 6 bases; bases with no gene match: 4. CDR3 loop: CASSRTGDNEQFF. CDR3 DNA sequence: TGTGCCAGCAGCCGAACAGGGGACAATGAGCAGTTCTTC.